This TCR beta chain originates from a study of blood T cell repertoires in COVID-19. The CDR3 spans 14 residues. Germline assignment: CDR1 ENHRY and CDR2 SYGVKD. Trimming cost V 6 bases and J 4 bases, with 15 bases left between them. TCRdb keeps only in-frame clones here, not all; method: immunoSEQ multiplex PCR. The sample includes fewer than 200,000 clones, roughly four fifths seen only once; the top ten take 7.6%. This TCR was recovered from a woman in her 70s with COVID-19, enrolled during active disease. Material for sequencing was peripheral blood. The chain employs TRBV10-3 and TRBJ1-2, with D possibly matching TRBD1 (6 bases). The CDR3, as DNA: TGTGCCATCAGAACAGGGAACGGAGGCTATGGCTACACCTTC. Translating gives CAIRTGNGGYGYTF.